Reported below is one T cell receptor (beta chain). This specimen belongs to a study of blood T cell repertoires in COVID-19. Source study methods: The assay estimated nucleated cells by amplifying reference gene primers. The method was immunoSEQ multiplex PCR; TCRdb's version includes in-frame clones alone and lacks a portion of them. V and J calls plus clone size are reproduced from that table; the DNA served to infer D and trimming. The data hold tens of thousands of clones, with about 83% observed a single time. Trimming left V 0 bases short and J 3 bases short, with 11 bases between. CDR1 is KGHSH, CDR2 LQKENI, per germline. This CDR3 is 15 amino acids long.

The chain has TRBV18 and TRBJ2-5; D is possibly TRBD2 (6 bases). The specimen was peripheral blood. The receptor was derived from a man between 50 and 59 years old with active COVID-19. The CDR3, as DNA: TGTGCCAGCTCACCACCGTCGGGGGTGAAAGAGACCCAGTACTTC. It codes for CASSPPSGVKETQYF.